These T cell receptor beta chains were read from a single sample in a study of control samples from healthy donors and cancer patients. Repertoires were generated with immunoSEQ multiplex PCR, while TCRdb's copy carries only in-frame clones and drops some. The sample lists about 120,000 clones, around 88% seen once, with less than 3.5% in the top ten. Sequenced input: blood. The source is a man aged 35 to 55 in good health. The CDR3 runs from the conserved cysteine through the conserved F or W. D genes are given only for firm matches. Some rows have no size entry. The others give once, few or many, or a class for an expanded clone.

clone_size | d_call | j_call | v_call | cdr3_nt | cdr3_aa
once | TRBD2 | TRBJ2-7 | TRBV27 | TGTGCCAGCAGAGACACGGGGGGGTCCTACGAGCAGTACTTC | CASRDTGGSYEQYF
once | TRBD1 | TRBJ1-1 | TRBV3-1/TRBV3-2 | TGTGCCAGCAGACCATCGGGACAGAATGAAGCTTTCTTT | CASRPSGQNEAFF
few | - | TRBJ2-7 | TRBV4-1 | TGCGCCAGCAGCCAAGATCCCTATTTGAACGAGCAGTACTTC | CASSQDPYLNEQYF
- | - | TRBJ2-2 | TRBV11-1 | TGTGCCAGCAGCCCACGAAGGGGGACCGGGGAGCTGTTTTTT | CASSPRRGTGELFF
- | - | TRBJ2-7 | TRBV10-3 | TGTGCCATCAGGTCGGGACAATTTTACGAGCAGTACTTC | CAIRSGQFYEQYF
- | TRBD1 | TRBJ1-6 | TRBV18 | TGTGCCAGCTCACCTTGGGACAGGGGGGAGAATAATTCACCCCTCCACTTT | CASSPWDRGENNSPLHF
- | TRBD2 | TRBJ2-7 | TRBV11-3 | TGTGCCAGCAGCTTATCTCAGCGGGGGGGATTTTACGAGCAGTACTTC | CASSLSQRGGFYEQYF
- | - | TRBJ1-2 | TRBV5-4 | TGTGCCAGCAGCTTGCGGGGGCGCAGCGAGTACACCTTC | CASSLRGRSEYTF
- | - | TRBJ1-2 | TRBV5-8 | TGTGCCAGCAGCCCGGGGGGGGGCCCCACCTTC | CASSPGGGPTF
- | - | TRBJ1-6 | TRBV18 | TGTGCCAGCTCCGTGGACGCTCGTGATTCACCCCTCCACTTT | CASSVDARDSPLHF
- | TRBD1 | TRBJ1-1 | TRBV3-1/TRBV3-2 | TGTGCCAGCAGCCATTCCGGGACAGGGACTGAAGCTTTCTTT | CASSHSGTGTEAFF
- | - | TRBJ2-3 | TRBV6-5 | TGTGCCAGCGCATTAGCAGATACGCAGTATTTT | CASALADTQYF
- | - | TRBJ1-5 | TRBV6-2/TRBV6-3 | TGTGCCAGCAGTTACTCGAGCAGGCCGGGCAATCAGCCCCAGCATTTT | CASSYSSRPGNQPQHF
- | - | TRBJ2-3 | TRBV7-9 | TGTGCCAGCAGCTTCGCCACAGATACGCAGTATTTT | CASSFATDTQYF
- | TRBD1 | TRBJ1-1 | TRBV7-2 | TGTGCCAGCAGTTTTAGACAGGGTCGGCGGAACACTGAAGCTTTCTTT | CASSFRQGRRNTEAFF
- | - | TRBJ2-2 | TRBV15 | TGTGCCACCATGGGGGGTGCGAACACCGGGGAGCTGTTTTTT | CATMGGANTGELFF
once | - | TRBJ1-1 | TRBV18 | TGTGCCAGCTCACCACCCGGGGCCGGGACTGAAGCTTTCTTT | CASSPPGAGTEAFF
- | - | TRBJ1-5 | TRBV7-2 | TGTGCCAGCAGCACAGACAGGACGGGCAATCAGCCCCAGCATTTT | CASSTDRTGNQPQHF
- | - | TRBJ1-4 | TRBV6-5 | TGTGCCAGCAGTTACTCGCGGGGCAGTGAAAAACTGTTTTTT | CASSYSRGSEKLFF
- | - | TRBJ1-5 | TRBV7-2 | TGTGCCAGCAGCCCTGGGGCGGCTAGCAATCAGCCCCAGCATTTT | CASSPGAASNQPQHF
- | TRBD1 | TRBJ1-6 | TRBV7-9 | TGTGCCAGCAGCTCGGCCGACAGGGGGCTGAGGTATTCACCCCTCCACTTT | CASSSADRGLRYSPLHF
- | - | TRBJ1-4 | TRBV9 | TGTGCCAGCAGCGCGACAGGTCACGAAAAACTGTTTTTT | CASSATGHEKLFF
- | - | TRBJ1-2 | TRBV5-1 | TGCGCCAGTTACCTTGTTGAGGGCCATGGCTACACCTTC | CASYLVEGHGYTF
- | - | TRBJ1-1 | TRBV2 | TGTGCCAGCCGGGGTTACCCCACTGAAGCTTTCTTT | CASRGYPTEAFF
- | TRBD2 | TRBJ2-2 | TRBV5-1 | TGCGCCAGCAGCTACTCACTAGCGGGGGCCGGGGAGCTGTTTTTT | CASSYSLAGAGELFF
few | TRBD1 | TRBJ2-7 | TRBV4-1 | TGCGCCAGCAGCCCTCACGGGACAGGAACGGTAGACGAGCAGTACTTC | CASSPHGTGTVDEQYF
- | TRBD1 | TRBJ2-2 | TRBV19 | TGTGCCAGTACCCCAGACAGGGGGCAGTACACCGGGGAGCTGTTTTTT | CASTPDRGQYTGELFF
- | TRBD2 | TRBJ2-5 | TRBV7-9 | TGTGCCAGCAGCTTAGCTAGCGGGGGGGCAGAGACCCAGTACTTC | CASSLASGGAETQYF
once | TRBD1 | TRBJ2-7 | TRBV19 | TGTGCCAGTAGTATGGGCGGACAGGCCTACGAGCAGTACTTC | CASSMGGQAYEQYF
- | TRBD1 | TRBJ1-1 | TRBV7-9 | TGTGCCAGCAGCCTATCGGGGACAGGAAACACTGAAGCTTTCTTT | CASSLSGTGNTEAFF
- | TRBD1 | TRBJ2-3 | TRBV24-1 | TGTGCCACCAGTGATCCCGTCAGGGGGCCCGTTTCTGGAGATACGCAGTATTTT | CATSDPVRGPVSGDTQYF
- | TRBD1 | TRBJ2-2 | TRBV27 | TGTGCCAGCCACTATGCAGGGGGGAACACCGGGGAGCTGTTTTTT | CASHYAGGNTGELFF
- | - | TRBJ1-2 | TRBV7-8 | TGTGCCAGCAGCGCCAGCGGGAACTATGGCTACACCTTC | CASSASGNYGYTF
- | - | TRBJ2-1 | TRBV7-2 | TGTGCCAGCAGCAGCCAGGCCTACAATGAGCAGTTCTTC | CASSSQAYNEQFF
- | - | TRBJ1-2 | TRBV19 | TGTGCCAGTAGTACTCCGAGGACGGCTTACTATGGCTACACCTTC | CASSTPRTAYYGYTF
- | TRBD1 | TRBJ1-2 | TRBV7-3 | TGTGCCAGCAGCTTATTTCTGGGACAGCCCGGAGAGTCGGATGGCTACACCTTC | CASSLFLGQPGESDGYTF
- | - | TRBJ2-5 | TRBV19 | TGTGCCAGTAGTATAGATCAGCCAGGACTGGAGACCCAGTACTTC | CASSIDQPGLETQYF